Listed below are T cell receptor beta chains from one sample, sequenced in a study of CD8 T cells in Susac syndrome. Using its own MiXCR run on the immunoSEQ multiplex PCR reads, TCRdb lists one record per CDR3 protein. The sample carries 250,000 to 300,000 distinct CDR3 sequences, over 75% recorded once. Sequencing was done on a sample of CD8+ T cells from PBMCs. The origin of the receptors is a human donor with multiple sclerosis. Each CDR3 is given with its conserved first and last residue.

J gene	V gene	CDR3 protein
TRBJ2-1	TRBV29-1	CSVGELAEGEQFF
TRBJ2-2	TRBV4-2	CASSQGAGGSNTGELFF
TRBJ2-1	TRBV25-1	CASSLEGLLGYEQFF
TRBJ2-3	TRBV9	CASSVAITDTQYF
TRBJ2-7	TRBV5-4	CASSLEISEQYF
TRBJ2-7	TRBV7-8	CASSLEPGMGEQYF
TRBJ2-6	TRBV19	CASSIPGLSSGANVLTF
TRBJ2-7	TRBV7-9	CASSARSEGSYEQYF
TRBJ1-1	TRBV30	CAWSVGTGGKGTEAFF
TRBJ2-7	TRBV9	CASSVGDSTYEQYF
TRBJ2-5	TRBV12-5	CASGLDTLLAGGLETQYF
TRBJ1-1	TRBV24-1	CATSDSQGGGTEAFF
TRBJ2-7	TRBV27	CASSFGSRGEQYF
TRBJ2-2	TRBV19	CASRTALRTGGTGELFF
TRBJ1-5	TRBV27	CASSLHPSNQPQHF
TRBJ2-7	TRBV20-1	CSARGTSGIYEQYF
TRBJ2-6	TRBV12-3/TRBV12-4	CASSSPGLAVALWANVLTF
TRBJ1-5	TRBV28	CASSPSPGSNQPQHF
TRBJ2-1	TRBV25-1	CASSPLGLAQYNEQFF
TRBJ2-1	TRBV6-1	CASSPLAEGDEQFF
TRBJ2-3	TRBV12-3/TRBV12-4	CASSLTSGATDTQYF
TRBJ1-4	TRBV2	CASRDSSSEKLFF
TRBJ2-3	TRBV4-3	CASSQDREGLAGVHTDTQYF
TRBJ2-1	TRBV27	CASSLSTGGPRNEQFF
TRBJ2-3	TRBV28	CASSFSGEADTQYF
TRBJ2-1	TRBV7-9	CASSLGANNEQFF
TRBJ2-1	TRBV6-2/TRBV6-3	CASSPLAEHYNEQFF
TRBJ2-5	TRBV19	CASSIFTGGRETQYF
TRBJ1-1	TRBV12-3/TRBV12-4	CASKTVGQGDTEAFF
TRBJ2-7	TRBV2	CASSERAYEQYF